This is a list of T cell receptor beta chains from one sample in a study of T cells in Graves' hyperthyroidism and ophthalmopathy. TCRdb ran MiXCR on the multiplex PCR reads and lists one entry per CDR3 protein. The data show hundreds of thousands of distinct CDR3 sequences, 35% to 55% seen once. Sequenced input: peripheral blood or thyroid tissue (not recorded which). The receptors here all came from a woman under 30 with Graves' hyperthyroidism. Each CDR3 is given with its conserved first and last residue. The order of the fields is clone size, J gene, V gene, D gene, CDR3 protein, CDR3 DNA. D genes are given only for firm matches. A row's size may be missing; if present it is once, few, many or a size class.

>NA|TRBJ1-1|TRBV2|NA
CASSEIENTEAFF
TGTGCCAGCAGTGAGATAGAGAACACTGAAGCTTTCTTT
>NA|TRBJ2-7|TRBV7-2|NA
CASSPYRDEQYF
TGTGCCAGCAGTCCCTACCGGGACGAGCAGTACTTC
>NA|TRBJ2-7|TRBV15|TRBD1
CATSSATGTGYEQYF
TGTGCCACCAGCAGTGCGACCGGGACAGGCTACGAGCAGTACTTC
>NA|TRBJ1-6|TRBV2|NA
CASKNQGGSPLHF
TGTGCCAGCAAAAATCAGGGAGGTTCACCCCTCCACTTT
>NA|TRBJ1-5|TRBV25-1|NA
CASSSARSQPQHF
TGTGCCAGCAGTTCGGCCAGAAGTCAGCCCCAGCATTTT
>NA|TRBJ2-2|TRBV7-9|NA
CASSLLLTGELFF
TGTGCCAGCAGCTTATTGTTGACCGGGGAGCTGTTTTTT
>NA|TRBJ2-7|TRBV7-9|NA
CASSLWGANGQYF
TGTGCCAGCAGCTTGTGGGGGGCAAACGGGCAGTACTTC
>many|TRBJ1-2|TRBV25-1|NA
CASSESGGNYGYTF
TGTGCCAGCAGTGAATCGGGGGGTAACTATGGCTACACCTTC
>few|TRBJ2-3|TRBV7-9|NA
CASSLATRTDTQYF
TGTGCCAGCAGCTTAGCGACGAGAACAGATACGCAGTATTTT
>NA|TRBJ2-1|TRBV10-3|TRBD1
CAISWDRDNNEQFF
TGTGCCATCAGTTGGGACAGGGACAACAATGAGCAGTTCTTC
>many|TRBJ1-1|TRBV24-1|NA
CATRGLQGNTEAFF
TGTGCCACCAGGGGACTACAGGGTAATACTGAAGCTTTCTTT
>NA|TRBJ2-2|TRBV10-3|TRBD1
CAINPQGWSVDGELFF
TGTGCCATCAACCCACAGGGGTGGTCAGTCGACGGGGAGCTGTTTTTT
>NA|TRBJ1-6|TRBV20-1|NA
CSALFGNSPLHF
TGCAGTGCGCTCTTTGGAAATTCACCCCTCCACTTT
>NA|TRBJ2-7|TRBV6-1|NA
CARDRETYEQYF
TGTGCTAGAGATCGCGAAACCTACGAGCAGTACTTC
>many|TRBJ2-2|TRBV24-1|NA
CATSGSRGAFELFF
TGTGCCACCAGTGGGTCGCGTGGGGCCTTCGAGCTGTTTTTT
>NA|TRBJ1-3|TRBV6-5|NA
CASRELAGPNTIYF
TGTGCCAGCAGGGAACTAGCGGGACCGAACACCATATATTTT
>NA|TRBJ2-5|TRBV4-3|NA
CASSQGQNNQPQYF
TGCGCCAGCAGCCAAGGACAAAACAATCAGCCCCAGTACTTC
>many|TRBJ1-6|TRBV7-3|TRBD1
CASSGQGRGSPLHF
TGTGCCAGCAGCGGACAGGGTCGCGGTTCACCCCTCCACTTT
>many|TRBJ1-6|TRBV2|NA
CASTRPRDSPLHF
TGTGCCAGCACTCGTCCCAGGGATTCACCCCTCCACTTT
>once|TRBJ1-6|TRBV7-2|TRBD1
CASSLTGTPSLRNSPLHF
TGTGCCAGCAGCTTGACAGGGACACCGAGCTTGCGAAATTCACCCCTCCACTTT
>many|TRBJ1-2|TRBV7-9|NA
CASSPSRGGYTF
TGTGCCAGCAGCCCTAGCCGGGGGGGCTACACCTTC
>many|TRBJ1-2|TRBV25-1|TRBD1
CASSEEGTGGSYGYTF
TGTGCCAGCAGTGAAGAGGGGACAGGGGGCAGCTATGGCTACACCTTC
>NA|TRBJ1-5|TRBV6-5|NA
CASSYSIGNQPQHF
TGTGCCAGCAGTTACTCAATCGGCAATCAGCCCCAGCATTTT